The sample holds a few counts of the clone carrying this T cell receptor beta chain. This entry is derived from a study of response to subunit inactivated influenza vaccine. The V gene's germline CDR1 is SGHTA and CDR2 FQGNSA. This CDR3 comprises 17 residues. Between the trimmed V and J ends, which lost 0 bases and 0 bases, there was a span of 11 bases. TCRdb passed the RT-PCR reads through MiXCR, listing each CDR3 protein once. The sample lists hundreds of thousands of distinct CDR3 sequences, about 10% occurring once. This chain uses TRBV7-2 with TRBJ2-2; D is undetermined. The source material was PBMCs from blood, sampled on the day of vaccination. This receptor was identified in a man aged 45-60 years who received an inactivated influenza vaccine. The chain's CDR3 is CASSLALRLANTGELFF. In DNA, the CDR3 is TGTGCCAGCAGCTTAGCGCTAAGGCTGGCGAACACCGGGGAGCTGTTTTTT.